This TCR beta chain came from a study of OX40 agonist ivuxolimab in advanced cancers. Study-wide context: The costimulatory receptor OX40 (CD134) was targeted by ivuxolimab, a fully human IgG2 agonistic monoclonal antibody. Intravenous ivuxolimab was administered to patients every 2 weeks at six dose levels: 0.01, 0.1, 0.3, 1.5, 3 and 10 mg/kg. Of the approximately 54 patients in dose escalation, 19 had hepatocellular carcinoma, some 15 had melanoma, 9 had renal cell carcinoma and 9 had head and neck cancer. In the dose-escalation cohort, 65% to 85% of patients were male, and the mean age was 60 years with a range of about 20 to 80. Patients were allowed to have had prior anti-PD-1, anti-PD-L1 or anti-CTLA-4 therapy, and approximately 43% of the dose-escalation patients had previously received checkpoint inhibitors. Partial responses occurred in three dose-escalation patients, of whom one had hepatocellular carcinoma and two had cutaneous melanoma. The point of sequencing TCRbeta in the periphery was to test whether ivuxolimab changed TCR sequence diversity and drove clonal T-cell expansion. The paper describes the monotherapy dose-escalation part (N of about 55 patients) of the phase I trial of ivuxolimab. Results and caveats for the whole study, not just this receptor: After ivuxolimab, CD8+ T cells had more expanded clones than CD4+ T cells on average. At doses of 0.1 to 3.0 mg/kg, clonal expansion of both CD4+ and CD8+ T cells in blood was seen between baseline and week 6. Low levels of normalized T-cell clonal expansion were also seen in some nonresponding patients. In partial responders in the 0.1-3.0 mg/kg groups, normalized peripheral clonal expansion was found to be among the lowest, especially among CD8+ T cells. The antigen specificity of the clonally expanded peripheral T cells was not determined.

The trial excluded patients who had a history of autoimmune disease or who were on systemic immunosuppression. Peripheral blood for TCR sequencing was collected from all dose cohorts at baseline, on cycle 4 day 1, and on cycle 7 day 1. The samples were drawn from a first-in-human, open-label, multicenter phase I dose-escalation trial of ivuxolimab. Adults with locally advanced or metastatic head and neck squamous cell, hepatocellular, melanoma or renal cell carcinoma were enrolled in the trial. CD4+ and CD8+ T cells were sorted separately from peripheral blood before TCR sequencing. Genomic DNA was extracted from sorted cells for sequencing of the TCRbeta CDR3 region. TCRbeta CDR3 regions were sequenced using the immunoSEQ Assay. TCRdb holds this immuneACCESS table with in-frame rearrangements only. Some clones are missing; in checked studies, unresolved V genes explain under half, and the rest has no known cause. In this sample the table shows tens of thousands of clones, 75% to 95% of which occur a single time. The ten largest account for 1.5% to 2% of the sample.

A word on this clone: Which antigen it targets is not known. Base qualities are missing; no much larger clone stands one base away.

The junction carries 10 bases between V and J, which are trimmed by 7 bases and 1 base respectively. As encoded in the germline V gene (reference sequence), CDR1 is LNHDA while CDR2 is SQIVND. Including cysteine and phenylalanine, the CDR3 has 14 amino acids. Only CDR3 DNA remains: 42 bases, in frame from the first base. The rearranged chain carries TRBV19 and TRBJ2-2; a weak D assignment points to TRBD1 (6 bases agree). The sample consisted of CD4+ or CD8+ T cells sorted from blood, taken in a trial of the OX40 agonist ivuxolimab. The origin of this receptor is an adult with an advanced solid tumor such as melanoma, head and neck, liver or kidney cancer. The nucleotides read TGTGCCAGTACTCCGGGACAGAACACCGGGGAGCTGTTTTTT. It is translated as CASTPGQNTGELFF.